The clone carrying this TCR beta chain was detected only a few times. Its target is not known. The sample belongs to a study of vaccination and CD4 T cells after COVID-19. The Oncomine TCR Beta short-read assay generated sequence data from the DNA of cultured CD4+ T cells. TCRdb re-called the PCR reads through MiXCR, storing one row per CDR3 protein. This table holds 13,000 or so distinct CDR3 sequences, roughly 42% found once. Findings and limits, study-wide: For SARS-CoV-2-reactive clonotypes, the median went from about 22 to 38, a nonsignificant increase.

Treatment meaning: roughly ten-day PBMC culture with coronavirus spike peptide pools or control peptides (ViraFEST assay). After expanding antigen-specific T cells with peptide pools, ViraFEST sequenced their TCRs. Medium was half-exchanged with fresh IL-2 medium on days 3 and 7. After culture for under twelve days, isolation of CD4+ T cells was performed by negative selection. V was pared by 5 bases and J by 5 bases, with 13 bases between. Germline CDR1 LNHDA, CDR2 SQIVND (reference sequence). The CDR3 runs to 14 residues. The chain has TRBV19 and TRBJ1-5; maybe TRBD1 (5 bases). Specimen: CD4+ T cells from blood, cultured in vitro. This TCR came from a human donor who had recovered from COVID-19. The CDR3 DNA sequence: TGTGCCAGTAGTTGGGACGGCTTTTATCAGCCCCAGCATTTT. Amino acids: CASSWDGFYQPQHF.